This section outlines one T cell receptor (beta chain) sequence together with its context. What it binds is not known. This entry belongs to a study of CD8 T cells in Susac syndrome. Findings and caveats of the study: By the study's own acknowledgment, its TCR sequencing and HLA analysis included relatively few individuals.

Germline V gives CDR1 MDHEN, CDR2 SYDVKM. This CDR3 is built from 14 residues. Trimming removed 7 bases from V and 4 bases from J; junction bases left unmatched: 8. Random hexamers served to reverse transcribe about 0.45 to 1 ug RNA. With immunoSEQ multiplex PCR, TCR beta CDR3 was amplified across 54 Vbeta and 13 Jbeta. TCRdb re-called the immunoSEQ multiplex PCR reads through MiXCR, storing one row per CDR3 protein. The sample carries more than 75,000 distinct CDR3 sequences, around 94% recorded once. TCR beta sequences were obtained from blood CD8+ and CD4+ T cells. Bulk CD8+ and CD4+ cells came from magnetic negative isolation; CD8+ TEMRA by FACS.

This clonotype originated in a human donor in good health. The chain recombines TRBV28 with TRBJ2-7; 9 positions match TRBD1. The sample was CD8+ T cells from PBMCs. The CDR3 nucleotides are TGTGCCAGCACCCCGGCCGGGACAGGGTACGAGCAGTACGTC. Protein: CASTPAGTGYEQYV.